This note documents a single T cell receptor (beta chain) sequence. The target antigen is unknown. Deep was the level used in running the assay. Original handling: Sequence data from immunoSEQ were junction-only and lacked quality scores; consequently, filtering differed. Assay: immunoSEQ multiplex PCR; the TCRdb copy retains only in-frame clones and omits some. V and J calls and clone size are copied from that table; D and trimming were computed from the DNA. The table records some 2,500,000 clones, 93% of them present only once. The data originate from a study of shared clonotypes between healthy human individuals. Overall study findings and caveats: Generation probability values for non-shared clonotypes were lower than those for clonotypes shared by all four donors.

The CDR3 runs to 14 residues. The germline gives CDR1 SGHAT, CDR2 FQNNGV. V was trimmed by 3 bases and J by 5 bases, leaving 10 bases between them. Donors, without exception, were Caucasian adults residing in Nashville, Tennessee. The specimen was naive CD4+ T cells from PBMCs. Subset reported: CD45RA+ positively selected. The sequence came from a man younger than 30 in good health. Some clones in this sample may be carry-over from other donors' samples. The chain joins TRBV11-2 to TRBJ2-2; tentative D call: TRBD2 (5 bases). Here the CDR3 reads CASSFASSTGELFF. CDR3 in DNA: TGTGCCAGCAGCTTTGCTAGCTCAACCGGGGAGCTGTTTTTT.